Shown below are 27 T cell receptor beta chains from a single sample sequenced in a study of HIV-infected children after antiretroviral therapy interruption. The treatment: PENTA 11 planned treatment interruption arm or continuous ART arm. A 3' RACE protocol on RNA, with unique molecular identifiers, produced the TCR library. TCRdb re-called the 3' RACE reads with MiXCR, one entry per CDR3 protein. This sample has about 89,000 distinct CDR3 sequences; about 6.9% occur once, and the top ten carry 1% to 1.3%. This specimen was CD45RA+ CD4+ T cells from PBMCs, pooled from several time points, taken from a donor given antiretroviral therapy, either interrupted or continuous. As to subset: naive CD4+ CD45RA+ CD45RO- T cells. The receptors were sampled from a pool of human donors with HIV.

In its sample, this clonotype was seen many times. The chain recombines TRBV11-2 with TRBJ2-1; either TRBD1 or TRBD2 may supply D (5 bases each). CDR1 is SGHAT and CDR2 is FQNNGV in the germline V gene. The CDR3 is made up of 17 amino acids. Trimming stripped 3 bases from V and 5 bases from J, with 20 bases between. The CDR3 coding sequence is TGTGCCAGCAGCTTGCGGGTTTGGGGCAATTTGGACAATGAGCAGTTCTTC. It is translated as CASSLRVWGNLDNEQFF.

This clonotype occurred many times. The CDR3, as DNA: TGTGCCAGCTCACCAGCGGAAGATTCACCCCTCCACTTT. It specifies CASSPAEDSPLHF. This chain uses TRBV18 with TRBJ1-6; D is uncertain. The germline V and J ends were trimmed by 2 bases and 8 bases, with 7 bases remaining between them. The CDR3 has 13 residues. CDR1 and CDR2 from the germline V gene are KGHSH and LQKENI.

The table lists this clonotype with many counts. This chain uses TRBV7-2 with TRBJ2-7; 11 bases fit TRBD2. Germline lookup yields CDR1 SGHTA and CDR2 FQGNSA. V shed 1 base, J shed 2 bases, and the junction held 4 bases outside the gene matches. CDR3 length equals 16 residues. CDR3 DNA sequence: TGTGCCAGCAGCTTAGGTTCGACTAGCGGGGCCTACGAGCAGTACTTC. It translates to CASSLGSTSGAYEQYF.

V gene TRBV6-1 combines with J gene TRBJ1-1; D unclear. Per the germline V gene, CDR1 is MNHNS and CDR2 is SASEGT. The CDR3 loop spans 15 amino acids. V lost 7 bases and J lost 4, with 19 bases in between. The CDR3 loop is CASTAIPGEGTEAFF. In DNA form, the CDR3 reads TGTGCCAGCACCGCCATCCCAGGAGAGGGCACTGAAGCTTTCTTT.

There are many counts of this clonotype. The V and J genes are TRBV12-3 or TRBV12-4 and TRBJ2-6, with 8 bases matching TRBD1. The trim removed 6 bases at V and 1 base at J, leaving 14 bases unmatched. The CDR3 runs 19 residues. The CDR3 bases are TGTGCCAGCAGCCCTCCATCAGGCAGGGGGCGGTCTGGGGCCAACGTCCTGACTTTC. Translating gives CASSPPSGRGRSGANVLTF.

This clonotype was observed at least ten times. The rearrangement links TRBV13 to TRBJ2-3, with D uncertain. Deletions cut 0 bases from V and 6 bases from J, with 7 bases between. The CDR3 contains 13 residues. Germline V gene data show CDR1 as PRHDT and CDR2 as FYEKMQ (reference sequence). CDR3 in amino acids: CASSLGPLDTQYF. CDR3 in DNA: TGTGCCAGCAGCTTAGGCCCACTTGATACGCAGTATTTT.

A few counts support this clonotype. The chain's CDR3 is CASSRTLVAEQFF. As DNA, the CDR3 is TGTGCCAGCAGCCGAACCCTAGTCGCTGAGCAGTTCTTC. This sequence joins TRBV6-6 and TRBJ2-1, with D unresolved. The germline CDR1 and CDR2 sequences are MNHNY and SVGAGI (reference sequence). The CDR3 sequence is 13 residues long. V was pared by 6 bases and J by 9 bases, with 15 bases between.

This clonotype was found many times. The chain links TRBV12-3 or TRBV12-4 to TRBJ1-5; D is ambiguous. CDR3 size: 13 residues. Trimming shortened V by 2 bases and J by 1 base, and 3 bases separated the two germline ends. This CDR3 reads CASSLMSNQPQHF. CDR3 coding DNA: TGTGCCAGCAGTTTAATGAGCAATCAGCCCCAGCATTTT.

This clonotype occurred many times. This chain joins TRBV2 and TRBJ2-2, with D possibly being TRBD1 (5 bases). The germline V gene encodes CDR1 SNHLY and CDR2 FYNNEI. The length of the CDR3 is 11 residues. V was cut by 2 bases and J by 15 bases, with 10 bases left in between. DNA for the CDR3: TGTGCCAGCAGTGAATCAGGCAGGGTGTTTTTT. Its protein is CASSESGRVFF.

This clonotype was detected only a few times. The chain joins TRBV5-1 to TRBJ1-6, with D possibly matching TRBD1 (5 bases). V was cut by 0 bases and J by 10 bases, with 14 bases left in between. Germline V gives CDR1 SGHRS, CDR2 YFSETQ. The CDR3 is 15 residues long. CDR3 DNA sequence: TGCGCCAGCAGCTTGGCCCCGGGACGTTGGTCACCCCTCCACTTT. Translating it yields CASSLAPGRWSPLHF.

This clonotype was seen many times. The chain links TRBV4-1 to TRBJ2-5; D is possibly TRBD2 (6 bases). Trimming shortened V by 0 bases and J by 3 bases, and 11 bases separated the two germline ends. Germline V gene lookup returns CDR1 MGHRA and CDR2 YSYEKL. This CDR3 contains 15 residues. In nucleotides, the CDR3 is TGCGCCAGCAGCCAAGATAATGGAGGGAAAGAGACCCAGTACTTC. This encodes CASSQDNGGKETQYF.

This clonotype was counted a few times. The V and J genes are TRBV7-1 and TRBJ1-1; D gene ambiguous. TRBV7-1 is an ORF; its function is uncertain. The CDR3 spans 14 residues. V shed 5 bases and J shed 5 bases, with 15 bases lying between them. The CDR3 nucleotides are TGTGCCAGCAGCCCGCCCCTTGTGGGGACTGAAGCTTTCTTT. Its protein is CASSPPLVGTEAFF.

In its sample, this clonotype was seen many times. At one boundary the junction diverges from the germline segment, which might be a read error. The chain recombines TRBV4-2 with TRBJ2-5, with D perhaps matching TRBD2 (7 bases). CDR3 size: 17 residues. Germline V gene data show CDR1 as LGHNA and CDR2 as YNFKEQ. In DNA form, the CDR3 reads TGTGCCAGCAGCCAAGACTGGGGGGGCGCGAGCCAAGACACCCAGTACTTT. This translates into CASSQDWGGASQDTQYF.

In its sample, this clonotype was seen many times. The rearrangement uses TRBV19 and TRBJ2-1; D is perhaps TRBD2 (6 bases). Germline CDR1 reads LNHDA; CDR2 reads SQIVND (reference sequence). The CDR3 is made up of 15 amino acids. Trimming shortened V by 7 bases and J by 4 bases, and 17 bases separated the two germline ends. The CDR3 sequence is CASNPAGRSYNEQFF. The CDR3 region has the DNA TGTGCCAGTAATCCAGCGGGCCGAAGTTACAATGAGCAGTTCTTC.

This clonotype was seen many times. V and J are TRBV20-1 and TRBJ2-3; perhaps TRBD1 as D (6 bases). CDR1 and CDR2 from the germline V gene are DFQATT and SNEGSKA (reference sequence). The CDR3 sequence is 13 residues long. V lost 1 base and J 1 base, leaving 6 bases between the germline ends. The CDR3 protein is CSARGTGTDTQYF. The CDR3 nucleotides read TGCAGTGCTAGAGGGACAGGCACAGATACGCAGTATTTT.

This clonotype has at least ten counts. The rearrangement links TRBV9 to TRBJ2-7; 7 bases map to TRBD1. The junction had 10 bases not matched to a gene; V was cut back by 4 bases and J by 6 bases. In germline, CDR1 is SGDLS, CDR2 YYNGEE. The CDR3 runs to 14 residues. The CDR3 here is CASSSGQVPSEQYF. In nucleotides, the CDR3 is TGTGCCAGCAGCTCCGGACAGGTCCCCTCCGAGCAGTACTTC.

This clonotype was found a few times. The chain joins TRBV30 to TRBJ2-6; D gene unclear. V was trimmed by 7 bases and J by 0 bases, leaving 7 bases between them. Germline V lookup: CDR1 GTSNPN, CDR2 SVGIG (reference sequence). The CDR3 length is 13 residues. This CDR3 reads CASQPSGANVLTF. The CDR3 bases are TGTGCCTCCCAGCCCTCTGGGGCCAACGTCCTGACTTTC. The full variable domain, in which reference TRBV30 and TRBJ2-6 provide the parts outside the CDR3, is SQTIHQWPATLVQPVGSPLSLECTVEGTSNPNLYWYRQAAGRGLQLLFYSVGIGQISSEVPQNLSASRPQDRQFILSSKKLLLSDSGFYLCASQPSGANVLTFGAGSRLTVL.

At least ten counts were recorded for this clonotype. This rearrangement joins TRBV4-1 to TRBJ2-7; D not resolved. The V end was cut by 0 bases, the J end by 2 bases, with 17 bases between. The CDR3 loop spans 17 amino acids. From germline, CDR1 is MGHRA and CDR2 YSYEKL. As DNA, the CDR3 is TGCGCCAGCAGCCAAGACCCGAGGCAAGGGCAGACCTACGAGCAGTACTTC. It specifies CASSQDPRQGQTYEQYF.

This clonotype was recorded at least ten times. CDR3 DNA: TGTGCCAGCAGTTACTCCGGGAGGGCAGCAAGCTCCTACGAGCAGTACTTC. Translating it yields CASSYSGRAASSYEQYF. The chain uses TRBV6-5 and TRBJ2-7; the match to TRBD2 covers 8 bases. Trimming at V came to 0 bases and at J to 0 bases, leaving 7 bases not matched to a gene. CDR3 size: 17 residues. In germline, CDR1 is MNHEY, CDR2 SVGAGI.

This clonotype was found many times. The chain has TRBV5-8 and TRBJ1-2; tentatively, D is TRBD1 (5 bases). Germline-derived CDR1 and CDR2 are SGHTS and YDEGEE. The V end lost 0 bases, the J end lost 5 bases, and 11 bases lay between the germline ends. The CDR3 contains 14 residues. The CDR3 DNA reads as TGTGCCAGCAGCTTGGGCGGGACGATATATGGCTACACCTTC. Residues: CASSLGGTIYGYTF. The full variable domain, rest sourced from reference TRBV5-8 and TRBJ1-2, is EAGVTQSPTHLIKTRGQQATLRCSPISGHTSVYWYQQALGLGLQFLLWYDEGEERNRGNFPPRFSGRQFPNYSSELNVNALELEDSALYLCASSLGGTIYGYTFGSGTRLTVV.

There are many counts of this clonotype. DNA for the CDR3: TGTGCCACCTCGAGCTCTGGGGCCAACGTCCTGACTTTC. This sequence encodes CATSSSGANVLTF. The genes are TRBV24-1 and TRBJ2-6, with no clear D. The CDR3 totals 13 residues. Trimming left V 9 bases short and J 0 bases short, with 5 bases between. Germline V gene sequence: CDR1 KGHDR, CDR2 SFDVKD.

This clonotype was detected ten times or more. V is TRBV20-1 and J is TRBJ1-1, with TRBD1 matching over 7 bases. The germline gives CDR1 DFQATT, CDR2 SNEGSKA (reference sequence). The length of the CDR3 is 13 residues. V lost 0 bases and J lost 4; bases outside the gene matches: 2. CDR3 region: CSARDNRGTEAFF. CDR3 nucleotide sequence: TGCAGTGCTAGAGATAACAGGGGCACTGAAGCTTTCTTT.

The sample holds many counts of this clonotype. V and J are TRBV6-5 and TRBJ2-1, with D possibly TRBD1 on 6 matching bases. Trimming cost V 6 bases and J 4 bases, with 16 bases left between them. CDR1 is MNHEY, CDR2 SVGAGI, per germline. This CDR3 is built from 15 residues. CDR3 loop: CASSLDRLGYNEQFF. The CDR3 nucleotides read TGTGCCAGCAGCCTTGACAGGTTAGGATACAATGAGCAGTTCTTC.

There are a few counts of this clonotype. The chain combines TRBV12-3 or TRBV12-4 with TRBJ1-5, with a possible D match to TRBD1 (6 bases). The CDR3 length is 13 residues. Between the trimmed V and J ends, which lost 9 bases and 3 bases, there was a span of 12 bases. CDR3 nucleotide sequence: TGTGCCAGTGGGGGACATCCCAATCAGCCCCAGCATTTT. Translating it yields CASGGHPNQPQHF.

This clonotype was counted ten times or more. The chain is built from TRBV19 and TRBJ2-2; no firm D call. Germline CDR1 and CDR2: LNHDA and SQIVND (reference sequence). The CDR3 is made up of 12 amino acids. The ends were cut back, 4 bases at V and 6 bases at J, with 6 bases in the middle. This chain's CDR3 is CASSRVPGELFF. The CDR3, as DNA: TGTGCCAGTAGTAGGGTCCCCGGGGAGCTGTTTTTT.

This clonotype was found many times. This chain uses TRBV29-1 with TRBJ2-1; TRBD1 matches 7 bases. Germline lookup yields CDR1 SQVTM and CDR2 ANQGSEA. After removal of 7 bases from V and 6 bases from J, the junction contained 9 bases not matched to a gene. The CDR3 extends over 13 amino acids. DNA for the CDR3: TGCAGCGGACGGGACAGCTCTACCAATGAGCAGTTCTTC. Translating gives CSGRDSSTNEQFF.

This clonotype was counted between two and nine times. J is TRBJ1-4 and V is TRBV7-9; D gene uncertain. The germline V and J ends were trimmed by 0 bases and 8 bases, with 10 bases remaining between them. Germline assignment: CDR1 SEHNR and CDR2 FQNEAQ (reference sequence). The CDR3 consists of 14 residues. CDR3 nucleotides: TGTGCCAGCAGCTTAGCCCGAGACGGCGAAAAACTGTTTTTT. Translation: CASSLARDGEKLFF.